These 7 T cell receptor beta chains were all obtained from the same sample, sequenced in a study of blood T cell repertoires in COVID-19 (dated by TCRdb to the early 2020s). Libraries were constructed by the immunoSEQ multiplex PCR assay. Not all clones reach the TCRdb copy of this immuneACCESS table, which keeps in-frame sequences only. Checked studies attribute under half of the gap to unresolved V genes and leave the rest unexplained. The sample includes 30,000 to 40,000 clones, with about nine tenths observed a single time. Roughly 20% of the sample lies in the top ten. The sample consisted of peripheral blood. The receptors here all came from a man aged 80 or over with acute or convalescent COVID-19.

The chain employs TRBV6-5 and TRBJ1-5; D gene unclear. Germline values: CDR1 MNHEY, CDR2 SVGAGI. Trimming cost V 2 bases and J 0 bases, with 8 bases left between them. This CDR3 region has 15 residues. CDR3 residues: CASSYDQNSNQPQHF. In nucleotides, the CDR3 is TGTGCCAGCAGTTACGATCAGAATAGCAATCAGCCCCAGCATTTT.

This clone is medium-sized (0.01 to 0.1%) in the sample. This chain connects TRBV7-8 to TRBJ1-2, with D possibly matching TRBD1 (6 bases). Germline CDR1 is SGHVS and CDR2 is FQNEAQ. The CDR3 has 18 amino acids. The germline V and J ends were trimmed by 4 bases and 2 bases, with 23 bases remaining between them. CDR3 nucleotide sequence: TGTGCCAGCAGCTCCCGACAGGCCTCCTTCCTCCTCAACTATGGCTACACCTTC. It is translated as CASSSRQASFLLNYGYTF.

The chain couples TRBV5-1 to TRBJ2-2, with TRBD1 as a possible D gene (5 bases). CDR1 and CDR2 (germline): SGHRS, YFSETQ. The V end was cut by 6 bases, the J end by 6 bases, with 15 bases between. The CDR3 is 14 residues long. CDR3: CASTDRRSSGELFF. CDR3 sequence (DNA): TGCGCCAGCACCGACAGACGATCCTCCGGGGAGCTGTTTTTT.

J is TRBJ1-6 and V is TRBV7-9, with TRBD1 as a possible D gene (6 bases). The V and J ends lost 5 bases and 5 bases respectively, with 16 bases between them. The CDR3 runs 16 residues. CDR1 is SEHNR and CDR2 is FQNEAQ in the germline V gene (reference sequence). The CDR3 DNA is TGTGCCAGCAGCCAGGGTAACGGACAGAATAATTCACCCCTCCACTTT. Translation: CASSQGNGQNNSPLHF. The complete variable domain, with remaining parts taken from reference TRBV7-9 and TRBJ1-6, reads DTGVSQNPRHKITKRGQNVTFRCDPISEHNRLYWYRQTLGQGPEFLTYFQNEAQLEKSRLLSDRFSAERPKGSFSTLEIQRTEQGDSAMYLCASSQGNGQNNSPLHFGNGTRLTVT.

This chain uses TRBV6-5 with TRBJ1-3; 8 nucleotides agree with TRBD1. V lost 6 bases and J lost 0; bases outside the gene matches: 4. The CDR3 runs to 15 residues. Germline V gene sequence: CDR1 MNHEY, CDR2 SVGAGI. CDR3 DNA sequence: TGTGCCAGCAGAGAGACAGGGGACTCTGGAAACACCATATATTTT. Amino acid sequence: CASRETGDSGNTIYF.

Here the CDR3 DNA reads TGTGCCAGTAGGGACAGGGGGGCGGATGGCTACACCTTC. Amino acids: CASRDRGADGYTF. This chain joins TRBV19 and TRBJ1-2; TRBD1 matches at 10 bases. This CDR3 contains 13 residues. In germline, CDR1 is LNHDA, CDR2 SQIVND (reference sequence). Losses at the gene ends were 6 bases for V and 6 bases for J; bases not matched to a gene: 4.

This clone was recorded once. This chain connects TRBV3-1 (or the pseudogene TRBV3-2) to TRBJ1-4; D is possibly TRBD1 (6 bases). Germline V gives CDR1 LGHDT, CDR2 YNNKEL (reference sequence). Trimming left V 6 bases short and J 1 base short, with 18 bases between. The CDR3 consists of 17 residues. CDR3: CASRHTRGRGTNEKLFF. CDR3 nucleotides: TGTGCCAGCAGACATACCAGGGGAAGGGGAACTAATGAAAAACTGTTTTTT.